This T cell receptor beta chain was obtained from a study of T cells in Graves' hyperthyroidism and ophthalmopathy. TCR beta CDR3 sequences were amplified from RNA transcripts. The primer set for the first-round RT-PCR of the TCR CDR3 was HTBI. Via MiXCR, TCRdb re-called the multiplex PCR reads, giving one row per CDR3 protein. The sample has a few hundred thousand distinct CDR3 sequences, 40% to 55% seen once. Hyperthyroidism of Graves' type that showed no ophthalmopathy progression within 18 months was stable. The CDR3 length is 13 residues. V was trimmed by 0 bases and J by 5 bases, leaving 6 bases between them. In germline, CDR1 is KGHDR, CDR2 SFDVKD.

The sample taken for sequencing was peripheral blood or thyroid tissue (not recorded which). This sequence was found in a woman under 30 with Graves' hyperthyroidism. V and J are TRBV24-1 and TRBJ1-1; no firm D call. CDR3 residues: CATSDLLGTEAFF. DNA for the CDR3: TGTGCCACCAGTGATTTGTTGGGGACTGAAGCTTTCTTT.